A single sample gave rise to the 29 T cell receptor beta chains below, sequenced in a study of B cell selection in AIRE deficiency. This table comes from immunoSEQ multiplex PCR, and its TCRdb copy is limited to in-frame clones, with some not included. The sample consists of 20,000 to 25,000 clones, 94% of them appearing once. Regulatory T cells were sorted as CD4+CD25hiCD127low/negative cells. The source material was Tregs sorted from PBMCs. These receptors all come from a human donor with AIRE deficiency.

The CDR3 coding sequence is TGTGCCAGCACCCTCCTGGGGAGCTCCTATAATTCACCCCTCCACTTT. Its protein product is CASTLLGSSYNSPLHF. The chain carries TRBV28 and TRBJ1-6; D not resolved. The CDR3 has 16 residues. Germline CDR1 is MDHEN and CDR2 is SYDVKM. Trimming took 7 bases from V and 0 from J, leaving 13 bases between them.

The CDR3, as DNA: TGTGCCAGCAGCTTATTGGGAGAGACTGAAGCTTTCTTT. As protein: CASSLLGETEAFF. This chain connects TRBV7-3 to TRBJ1-1; no reliable D call. Germline CDR1 SGHTA, CDR2 FQGTGA. The CDR3 is made up of 13 amino acids. The germline V and J ends were trimmed by 2 bases and 5 bases, with 9 bases remaining between them.

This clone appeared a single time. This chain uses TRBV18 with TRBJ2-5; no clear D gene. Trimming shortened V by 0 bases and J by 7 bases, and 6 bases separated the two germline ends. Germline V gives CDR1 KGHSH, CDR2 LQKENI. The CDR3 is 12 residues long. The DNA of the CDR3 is TGTGCCAGCTCACCACCGTATGGGACCCAGTACTTC. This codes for CASSPPYGTQYF.

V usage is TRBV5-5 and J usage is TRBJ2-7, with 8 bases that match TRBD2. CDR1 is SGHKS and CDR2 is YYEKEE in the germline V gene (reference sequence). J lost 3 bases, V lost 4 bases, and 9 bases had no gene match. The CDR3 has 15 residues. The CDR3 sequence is CASSGLGTSIYEQYF. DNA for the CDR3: TGTGCCAGCAGCGGACTCGGGACTAGTATCTACGAGCAGTACTTC.

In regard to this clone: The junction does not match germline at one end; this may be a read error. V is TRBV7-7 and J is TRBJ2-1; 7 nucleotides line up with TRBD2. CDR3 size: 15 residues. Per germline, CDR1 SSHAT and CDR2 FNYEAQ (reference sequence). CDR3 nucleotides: TGTGCTAGCAGCTTAGGAGTAGCGGGCCTCAATGAGCAGTTCTTC. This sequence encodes CASSLGVAGLNEQFF.

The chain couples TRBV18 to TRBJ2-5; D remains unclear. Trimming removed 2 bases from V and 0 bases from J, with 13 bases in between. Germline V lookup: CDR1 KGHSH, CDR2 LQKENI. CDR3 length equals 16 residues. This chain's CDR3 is CASSPVLLVNQETQYF. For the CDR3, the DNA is TGTGCCAGCTCACCAGTCCTGCTGGTTAACCAAGAGACCCAGTACTTC.

In DNA, the CDR3 is TGTGCCAGCAGCTGGGGGACAGGGGCCCGCCTATTATATGGCTACACCTTC. Protein product: CASSWGTGARLLYGYTF. J is TRBJ1-2 and V is TRBV5-8, with 10 bases lining up with TRBD1. CDR1 is SGHTS and CDR2 is YDEGEE in the germline V gene. CDR3 length: 17 residues. Unmatched junction bases numbered 13, after V lost 3 bases and J lost 5 bases.

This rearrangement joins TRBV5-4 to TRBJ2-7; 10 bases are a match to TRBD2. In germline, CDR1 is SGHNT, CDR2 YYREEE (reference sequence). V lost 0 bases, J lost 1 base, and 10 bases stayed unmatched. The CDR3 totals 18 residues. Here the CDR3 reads CASSLAVVAGGWSYEQYF. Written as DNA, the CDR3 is TGTGCCAGCAGCTTGGCCGTGGTAGCGGGAGGCTGGTCCTACGAGCAGTACTTC.

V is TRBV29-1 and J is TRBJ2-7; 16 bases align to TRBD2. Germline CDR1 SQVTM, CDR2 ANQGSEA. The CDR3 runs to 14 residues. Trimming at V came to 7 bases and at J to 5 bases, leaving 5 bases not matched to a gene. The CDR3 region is CSAMGLAGGDEQYF. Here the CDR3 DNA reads TGCAGCGCCATGGGACTAGCGGGAGGGGACGAGCAGTACTTC.

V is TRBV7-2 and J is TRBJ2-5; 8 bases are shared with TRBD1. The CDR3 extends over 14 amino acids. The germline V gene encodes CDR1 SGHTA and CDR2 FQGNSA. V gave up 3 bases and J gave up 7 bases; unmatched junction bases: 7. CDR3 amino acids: CASSFPGQEATQYF. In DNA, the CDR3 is TGTGCCAGCAGCTTCCCGGGACAGGAGGCGACCCAGTACTTC. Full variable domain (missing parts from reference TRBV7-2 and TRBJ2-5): GAGVSQSPSNKVTEKGKDVELRCDPISGHTALYWYRQSLGQGLEFLIYFQGNSAPDKSGLPSDRFSAERTGGSVSTLTIQRTQQEDSAVYLCASSFPGQEATQYFGPGTRLLVL.

The CDR3 nucleotides are TGTGCCAGCTCACCAACGGCTAGCGGGAGCACAGATACGCAGTATTTT. Translation: CASSPTASGSTDTQYF. The chain has TRBV18 and TRBJ2-3, with 8 bases fitting TRBD2. Germline V CDR1 and CDR2: KGHSH, LQKENI. This CDR3 has 16 residues. The V segment lost 2 bases and the J segment 0 bases; nucleotides outside the gene matches: 4.

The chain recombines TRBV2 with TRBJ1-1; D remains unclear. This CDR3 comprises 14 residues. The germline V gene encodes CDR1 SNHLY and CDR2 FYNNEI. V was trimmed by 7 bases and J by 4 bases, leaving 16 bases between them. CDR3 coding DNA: TGTGCCAGCACTTCACTTCAGGCGAGCACTGAAGCTTTCTTT. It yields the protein CASTSLQASTEAFF.

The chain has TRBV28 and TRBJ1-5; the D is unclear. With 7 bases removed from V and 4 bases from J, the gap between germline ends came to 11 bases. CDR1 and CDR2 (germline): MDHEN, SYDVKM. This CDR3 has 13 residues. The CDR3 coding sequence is TGTGCCAGCACCCGTCGAGGGAATCAGCCCCAGCATTTT. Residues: CASTRRGNQPQHF.

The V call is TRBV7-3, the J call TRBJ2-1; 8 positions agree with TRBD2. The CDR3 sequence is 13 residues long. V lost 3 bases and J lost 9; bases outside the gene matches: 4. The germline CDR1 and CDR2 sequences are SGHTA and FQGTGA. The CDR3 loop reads CASSLGSGSEQFF. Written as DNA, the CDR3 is TGTGCCAGCAGCTTGGGGAGCGGGAGTGAGCAGTTCTTC. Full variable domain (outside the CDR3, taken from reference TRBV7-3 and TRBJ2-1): GAGVSQTPSNKVTEKGKYVELRCDPISGHTALYWYRQSLGQGPEFLIYFQGTGAADDSGLPNDRFFAVRPEGSVSTLKIQRTERGDSAVYLCASSLGSGSEQFFGPGTRLTVL.

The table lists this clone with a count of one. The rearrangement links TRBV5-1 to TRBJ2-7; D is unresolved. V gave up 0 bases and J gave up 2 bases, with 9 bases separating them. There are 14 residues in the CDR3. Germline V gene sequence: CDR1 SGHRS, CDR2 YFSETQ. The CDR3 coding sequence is TGCGCCAGCAGCTTGGGCAGTCACGCCTACGAGCAGTACTTC. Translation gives CASSLGSHAYEQYF.

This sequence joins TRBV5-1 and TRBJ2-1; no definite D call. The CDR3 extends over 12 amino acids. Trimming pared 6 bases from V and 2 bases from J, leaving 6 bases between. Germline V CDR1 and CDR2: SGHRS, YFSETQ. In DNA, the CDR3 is TGCGCCAGCACCGCCCCCTACAATGAGCAGTTCTTC. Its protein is CASTAPYNEQFF.

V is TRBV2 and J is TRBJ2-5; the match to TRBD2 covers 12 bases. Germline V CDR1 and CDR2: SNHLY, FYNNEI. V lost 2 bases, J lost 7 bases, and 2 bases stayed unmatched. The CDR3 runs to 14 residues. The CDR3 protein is CASSELTSGGTQYF. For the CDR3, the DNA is TGTGCCAGCAGTGAATTGACTAGCGGGGGGACCCAGTACTTC.

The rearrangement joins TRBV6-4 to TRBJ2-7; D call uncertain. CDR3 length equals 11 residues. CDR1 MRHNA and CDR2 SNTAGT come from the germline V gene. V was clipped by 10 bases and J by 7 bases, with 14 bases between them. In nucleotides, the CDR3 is TGTGCCAACCCACCACAGACGGAGCAGTACTTC. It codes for CANPPQTEQYF.

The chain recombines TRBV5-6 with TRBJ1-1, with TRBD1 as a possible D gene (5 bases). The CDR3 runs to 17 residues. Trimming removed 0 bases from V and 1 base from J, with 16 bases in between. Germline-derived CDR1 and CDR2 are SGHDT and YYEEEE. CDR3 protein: CASSLVLSGQGNTEAFF. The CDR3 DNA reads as TGTGCCAGCAGCTTGGTCTTAAGCGGGCAGGGGAACACTGAAGCTTTCTTT.

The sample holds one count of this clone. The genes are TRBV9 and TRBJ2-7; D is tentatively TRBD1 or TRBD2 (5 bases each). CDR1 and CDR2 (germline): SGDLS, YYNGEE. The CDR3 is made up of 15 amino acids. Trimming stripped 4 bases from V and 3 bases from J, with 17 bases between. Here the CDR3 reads CASSPDGRGFYEQYF. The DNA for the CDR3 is TGTGCCAGCAGCCCCGATGGACGGGGCTTCTACGAGCAGTACTTC. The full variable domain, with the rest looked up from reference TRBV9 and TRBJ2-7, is DSGVTQTPKHLITATGQRVTLRCSPRSGDLSVYWYQQSLDQGLQFLIQYYNGEERAKGNILERFSAQQFPDLHSELNLSSLELGDSALYFCASSPDGRGFYEQYFGPGTRLTVT.

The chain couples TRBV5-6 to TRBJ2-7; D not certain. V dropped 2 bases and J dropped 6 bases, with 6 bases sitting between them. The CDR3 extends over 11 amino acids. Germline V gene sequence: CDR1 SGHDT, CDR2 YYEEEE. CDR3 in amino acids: CASSFLTEQYF. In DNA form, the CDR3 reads TGTGCCAGCAGCTTCCTTACCGAGCAGTACTTC.

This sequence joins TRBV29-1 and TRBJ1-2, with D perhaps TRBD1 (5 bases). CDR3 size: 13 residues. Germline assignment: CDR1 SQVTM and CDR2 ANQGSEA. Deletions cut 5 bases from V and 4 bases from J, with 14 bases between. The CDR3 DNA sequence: TGCAGCGTTACGAGGGGATCTCCCTATGGCTACACCTTC. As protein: CSVTRGSPYGYTF.

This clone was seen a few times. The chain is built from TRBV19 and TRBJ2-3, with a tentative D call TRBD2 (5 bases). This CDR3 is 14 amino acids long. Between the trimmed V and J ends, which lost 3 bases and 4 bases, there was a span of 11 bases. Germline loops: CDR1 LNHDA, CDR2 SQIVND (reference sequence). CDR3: CASSIFLASDTQYF. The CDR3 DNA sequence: TGTGCCAGTAGTATCTTCCTAGCTTCAGATACGCAGTATTTT.

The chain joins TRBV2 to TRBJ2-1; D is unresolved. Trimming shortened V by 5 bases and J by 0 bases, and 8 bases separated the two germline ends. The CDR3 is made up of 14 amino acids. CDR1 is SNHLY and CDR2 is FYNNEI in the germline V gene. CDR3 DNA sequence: TGTGCCAGCAGTCTCCTAAGCTCCTACAATGAGCAGTTCTTC. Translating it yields CASSLLSSYNEQFF. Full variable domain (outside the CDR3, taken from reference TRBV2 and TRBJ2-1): EPEVTQTPSHQVTQMGQEVILRCVPISNHLYFYWYRQILGQKVEFLVSFYNNEISEKSEIFDDQFSVERPDGSNFTLKIRSTKLEDSAMYFCASSLLSSYNEQFFGPGTRLTVL.

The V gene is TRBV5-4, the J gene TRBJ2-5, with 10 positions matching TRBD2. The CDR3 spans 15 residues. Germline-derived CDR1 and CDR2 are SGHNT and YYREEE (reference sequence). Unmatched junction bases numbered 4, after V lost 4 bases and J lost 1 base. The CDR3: CASSRASGGQETQYF. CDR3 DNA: TGTGCCAGCAGCCGTGCTAGCGGGGGCCAAGAGACCCAGTACTTC.

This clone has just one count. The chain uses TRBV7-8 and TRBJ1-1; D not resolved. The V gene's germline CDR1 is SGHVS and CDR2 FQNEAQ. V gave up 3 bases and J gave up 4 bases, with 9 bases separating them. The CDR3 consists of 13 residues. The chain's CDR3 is CASSFGEGTEAFF. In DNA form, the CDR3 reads TGTGCCAGCAGCTTCGGTGAGGGCACTGAAGCTTTCTTT. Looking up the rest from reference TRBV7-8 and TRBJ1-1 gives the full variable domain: GAGVSQSPRYKVAKRGQDVALRCDPISGHVSLFWYQQALGQGPEFLTYFQNEAQLDKSGLPSDRFFAERPEGSVSTLKIQRTQQEDSAVYLCASSFGEGTEAFFGQGTRLTVV.

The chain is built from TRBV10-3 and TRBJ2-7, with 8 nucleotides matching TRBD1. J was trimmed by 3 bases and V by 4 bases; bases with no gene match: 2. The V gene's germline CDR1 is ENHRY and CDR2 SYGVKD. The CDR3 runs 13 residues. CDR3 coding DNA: TGTGCCATCAGTGGGGACAGGATCTACGAGCAGTACTTC. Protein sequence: CAISGDRIYEQYF.

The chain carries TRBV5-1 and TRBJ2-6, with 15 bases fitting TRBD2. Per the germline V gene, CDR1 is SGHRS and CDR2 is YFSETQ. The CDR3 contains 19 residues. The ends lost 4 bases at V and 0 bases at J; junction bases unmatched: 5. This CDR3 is CASSREGLAGGSGANVLTF. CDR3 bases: TGCGCCAGCAGCCGCGAGGGACTAGCGGGAGGCTCTGGGGCCAACGTCCTGACTTTC.

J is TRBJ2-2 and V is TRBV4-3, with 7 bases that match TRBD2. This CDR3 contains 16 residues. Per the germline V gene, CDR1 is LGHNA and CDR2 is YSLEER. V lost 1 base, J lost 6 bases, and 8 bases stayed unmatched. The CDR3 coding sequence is TGCGCCAGCAGCCAAGTATGGCGGGAGTCCCCCGGGGAGCTGTTTTTT. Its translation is CASSQVWRESPGELFF.